A selection of T cell receptor beta chains follows, all from one sample in a study of response to subunit inactivated influenza vaccine. From the RT-PCR reads, TCRdb called clonotypes with MiXCR, one entry per CDR3 protein. This sample has about 700,000 distinct CDR3 sequences, with 15% to 19% found just once. Sequenced material: PBMCs from blood, taken 12 days after vaccination. These receptors were taken from a man aged 50 to 59 who received an inactivated influenza vaccine. CDR3s include the opening cysteine and the closing phenylalanine or tryptophan. The D gene is left open where the match is weak. The size entry is marked missing in some rows and otherwise reads once, few, many or a size class.

d_call	v_call	clone_size	j_call	cdr3_aa	cdr3_nt
NA	TRBV3-1	NA	TRBJ2-5	CASSQEVPWTQYF	TGTGCCAGCTCCCAAGAGGTCCCCTGGACCCAGTACTTC
NA	TRBV20-1	many	TRBJ2-7	CSARVQGYEQYF	TGCAGTGCTAGGGTACAGGGTTACGAGCAGTACTTC
NA	TRBV7-6	NA	TRBJ2-1	CASSPLPGRLGEQFF	TGTGCCAGCAGCCCCCTCCCGGGACGATTGGGTGAGCAGTTCTTC
NA	TRBV7-9	NA	TRBJ2-1	CASSPPGVGVSYNEQFF	TGTGCCAGCAGCCCCCCGGGGGTGGGAGTTAGCTACAATGAGCAGTTCTTC
TRBD1	TRBV12-3/TRBV12-4	NA	TRBJ2-1	CASRGGTGQSNEQFF	TGTGCCAGCAGGGGTGGGACAGGGCAAAGCAATGAGCAGTTCTTC
NA	TRBV6-1	NA	TRBJ2-4	CASSEQKLSKNIQYF	TGTGCCAGCAGTGAACAGAAGCTATCCAAAAACATTCAGTACTTC
TRBD1	TRBV4-3	NA	TRBJ2-3	CASSQSPGQPTLNTQYF	TGCGCCAGCAGCCAGTCTCCGGGACAGCCGACCTTAAATACGCAGTATTTT
NA	TRBV24-1	NA	TRBJ2-3	CATSDTRLVTPDTQYF	TGTGCCACCAGTGACACCAGACTAGTTACCCCAGATACGCAGTATTTT
NA	TRBV3-1	NA	TRBJ1-1	CASTSSLRGGEAFF	TGTGCCAGCACCTCAAGCCTTCGGGGCGGGGAAGCTTTCTTT
NA	TRBV12-3/TRBV12-4	many	TRBJ2-7	CASSNRYEQYF	TGTGCCAGCAGCAACCGCTACGAGCAGTACTTC
TRBD1	TRBV28	NA	TRBJ1-2	CASSLLMGTGFGGYTF	TGTGCCAGCAGTTTACTTATGGGGACAGGGTTCGGCGGCTACACCTTC
NA	TRBV6-2/TRBV6-3	NA	TRBJ2-7	CATSGALEQYF	TGTGCCACCAGCGGTGCCCTCGAGCAGTACTTC
NA	TRBV10-1	NA	TRBJ2-5	CASSPKGTADLETQYF	TGCGCCTCCTCCCCAAAGGGAACAGCGGATTTAGAGACCCAGTACTTC
TRBD2	TRBV4-2	few	TRBJ2-3	CASSQVEAGAGPTDTQYF	TGTGCCAGCAGCCAAGTAGAAGCGGGGGCCGGCCCCACAGATACGCAGTATTTT
TRBD1	TRBV7-9	NA	TRBJ1-5	CASQGAPREPQHF	TGTGCCAGTCAGGGGGCCCCTAGGGAGCCCCAGCATTTT
NA	TRBV12-3/TRBV12-4	NA	TRBJ1-1	CASSAILNTEAFF	TGTGCCAGCAGTGCAATCTTGAACACTGAAGCTTTCTTT
NA	TRBV5-1	NA	TRBJ2-3	CASSLGWGRTDTQYF	TGCGCCAGCAGCTTGGGATGGGGACGAACAGATACGCAGTATTTT
TRBD1	TRBV27	NA	TRBJ2-2	CASSTGTVLVGELFF	TGTGCCAGCAGTACCGGGACAGTCCTTGTCGGGGAGCTGTTTTTT
TRBD2	TRBV7-3	few	TRBJ2-1	CASSTRLAGRGEQFF	TGTGCCAGCAGCACTAGGCTAGCGGGGAGGGGTGAGCAGTTCTTC
NA	TRBV12-3/TRBV12-4	few	TRBJ2-2	CASRVMGTNTGELFF	TGTGCCAGCCGCGTCATGGGGACGAACACCGGGGAGCTGTTTTTT
TRBD2	TRBV5-1	NA	TRBJ2-1	CASSSQAGAGRNEQFF	TGCGCCAGCAGCTCCCAGGCGGGAGCGGGGAGGAATGAGCAGTTCTTC
NA	TRBV12-3/TRBV12-4	many	TRBJ2-5	CASSGTRAWETQYF	TGTGCCAGCAGTGGGACTCGAGCTTGGGAGACCCAGTACTTC
TRBD2	TRBV5-1	NA	TRBJ2-7	CASSGLAGHYEQYF	TGCGCCAGCAGCGGACTAGCAGGCCACTACGAGCAGTACTTC
TRBD1	TRBV6-5	many	TRBJ2-5	CASKTGWETQYF	TGTGCCAGCAAGACAGGGTGGGAGACCCAGTACTTC
TRBD2	TRBV25-1	few	TRBJ2-6	CASSGTSGTSGANVLTF	TGTGCCAGCAGCGGGACTAGCGGGACCTCTGGGGCCAACGTCCTGACTTTC
NA	TRBV4-2	NA	TRBJ2-3	CDSSQPQGSSTDTQYF	TGTGACAGCAGCCAGCCGCAGGGTTCTAGCACAGATACGCAGTATTTT
NA	TRBV7-9	few	TRBJ2-3	CASSLLAGTQYF	TGTGCCAGCAGCTTATTAGCCGGAACGCAGTATTTT
NA	TRBV7-9	few	TRBJ2-2	CASSSVTDGTGELFF	TGTGCCAGCAGCTCCGTTACAGACGGCACCGGGGAGCTGTTTTTT
TRBD1	TRBV25-1	many	TRBJ1-2	CASSESGQARFTF	TGTGCCAGCAGTGAATCGGGACAGGCTCGTTTCACCTTC
NA	TRBV12-3/TRBV12-4	NA	TRBJ1-4	CASSLRGSSRGDEKLFF	TGTGCCAGCAGTTTAAGGGGCAGCTCAAGGGGTGATGAAAAACTGTTTTTT
NA	TRBV27	many	TRBJ2-2	CASSFRIGNTGELFF	TGTGCCAGCAGTTTCCGAATAGGGAACACCGGGGAGCTGTTTTTT
NA	TRBV4-2	NA	TRBJ2-6	CASSQDRGSGANVLTF	TGTGCCAGCAGCCAAGATAGGGGGTCTGGGGCCAACGTCCTGACTTTC
NA	TRBV4-1	NA	TRBJ2-1	CASSQTTAYEQFF	TGCGCCAGCAGCCAGACTACAGCCTATGAGCAGTTCTTC
TRBD1	TRBV27	NA	TRBJ1-1	CASSSWDSATEAFF	TGTGCCAGCAGTTCATGGGACAGTGCCACTGAAGCTTTCTTT
TRBD1	TRBV27	NA	TRBJ2-3	CASSLNRGKTDTQYF	TGTGCCAGCAGTTTGAACAGGGGAAAGACAGATACGCAGTATTTT
NA	TRBV23-1	NA	TRBJ2-1	CASSQSRKTVYNEQFF	TGCGCCAGCAGTCAATCGAGGAAGACGGTCTACAATGAGCAGTTCTTC
NA	TRBV29-1	NA	TRBJ1-2	CSVEFPHRAGYGYTF	TGCAGCGTTGAATTCCCCCACCGGGCCGGGTATGGCTACACCTTC
NA	TRBV28	NA	TRBJ1-1	CASSFVRLNTEAFF	TGTGCCAGCAGTTTTGTACGGCTGAACACTGAAGCTTTCTTT
NA	TRBV20-1	NA	TRBJ2-2	CSAEGGTGELFF	TGCAGTGCGGAAGGGGGCACCGGGGAGCTGTTTTTT
NA	TRBV3-1	few	TRBJ2-7	CASSHPDSFMHEQYF	TGTGCCAGCAGCCATCCTGACTCCTTCATGCACGAGCAGTACTTC
TRBD2	TRBV10-3	many	TRBJ2-7	CAISENSGSREQYF	TGTGCCATCAGTGAGAATAGCGGGAGTAGGGAGCAGTACTTC
NA	TRBV19	few	TRBJ2-2	CASSPQGTNTGELFF	TGTGCCAGTAGTCCACAGGGCACGAACACCGGGGAGCTGTTTTTT
TRBD2	TRBV20-1	NA	TRBJ2-1	CSARDPRRGGSSYNEQFF	TGCAGTGCTAGAGATCCTAGGCGGGGGGGGAGCTCCTACAATGAGCAGTTCTTC
NA	TRBV20-1	NA	TRBJ2-7	CSANDKPEEQYF	TGCAGTGCTAATGACAAGCCAGAAGAGCAGTACTTC
NA	TRBV28	NA	TRBJ1-1	CASRGLRLNTEAFF	TGTGCCAGCAGGGGGCTGCGTCTGAACACTGAAGCTTTCTTT
TRBD1	TRBV12-3/TRBV12-4	few	TRBJ1-2	CASSPSDRDIYGYTF	TGTGCCAGCAGTCCCTCGGACAGGGATATCTATGGCTACACCTTC
TRBD1	TRBV11-2	NA	TRBJ2-7	CASSLGSDRGFYEQYF	TGTGCCAGCAGCTTAGGGTCGGACAGGGGTTTTTACGAGCAGTACTTC
TRBD2	TRBV5-1	NA	TRBJ2-1	CASSFGLASSYNEQFF	TGCGCCAGCAGCTTCGGACTAGCGAGCTCCTACAATGAGCAGTTCTTC